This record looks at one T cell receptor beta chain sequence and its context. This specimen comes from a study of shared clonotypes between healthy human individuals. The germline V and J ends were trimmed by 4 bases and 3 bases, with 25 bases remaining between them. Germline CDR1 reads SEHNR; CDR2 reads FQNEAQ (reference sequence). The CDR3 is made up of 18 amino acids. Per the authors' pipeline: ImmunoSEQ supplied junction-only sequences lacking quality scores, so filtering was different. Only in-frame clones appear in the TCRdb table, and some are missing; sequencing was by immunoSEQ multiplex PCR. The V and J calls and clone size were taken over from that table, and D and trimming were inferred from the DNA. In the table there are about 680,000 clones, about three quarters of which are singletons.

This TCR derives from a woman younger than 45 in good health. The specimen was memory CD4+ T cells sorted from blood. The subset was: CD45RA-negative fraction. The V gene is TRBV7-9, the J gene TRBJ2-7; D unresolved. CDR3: CASSSTFLPGQSFYEQYF. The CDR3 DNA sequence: TGTGCCAGCAGCTCGACCTTCCTACCGGGCCAGTCCTTCTACGAGCAGTACTTC.